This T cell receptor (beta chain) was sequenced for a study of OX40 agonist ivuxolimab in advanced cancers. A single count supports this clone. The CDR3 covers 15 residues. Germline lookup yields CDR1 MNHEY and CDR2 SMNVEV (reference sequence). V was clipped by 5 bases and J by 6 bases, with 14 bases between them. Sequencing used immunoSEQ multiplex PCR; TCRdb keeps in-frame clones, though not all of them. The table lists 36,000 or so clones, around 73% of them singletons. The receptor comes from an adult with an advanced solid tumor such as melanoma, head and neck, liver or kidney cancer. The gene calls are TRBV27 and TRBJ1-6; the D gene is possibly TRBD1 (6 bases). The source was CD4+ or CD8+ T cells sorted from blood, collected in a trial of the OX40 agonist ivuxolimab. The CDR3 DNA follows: TGTGCCAGCAGTGGCCTCCACAGGGTTAATTCACCCCTCCACTTT. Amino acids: CASSGLHRVNSPLHF.